These T cell receptor beta chains were read from a single sample in a study of cytomegalovirus exposure and HLA in healthy donors. Sequencing was performed with immunoSEQ multiplex PCR; in TCRdb, only in-frame clones are kept and a portion is missing. The sample has 200,000 to 250,000 clones, approximately 80% seen once. Sequenced input: PBMCs. These TCRs come from a woman in her sixties or seventies in good health and CMV-seropositive. Each CDR3 is given with its conserved first and last residue. D genes are given only for firm matches. Not every row has a clone size; where given, it reads once, few, many or a size class.

TRBD1	TRBV25-1	few	TRBJ1-2	CASSDETGAHYGYTF	TGTGCCAGCAGTGACGAGACAGGGGCCCACTATGGCTACACCTTC
TRBD2	TRBV7-6	NA	TRBJ2-3	CASSLGTSGSRTDTQYF	TGTGCCAGCAGCTTAGGGACTAGCGGGAGTAGGACAGATACGCAGTATTTT
NA	TRBV28	NA	TRBJ2-7	CASRPSGSSYEQYF	TGTGCCAGCAGGCCGTCCGGGAGCTCCTACGAGCAGTACTTC
NA	TRBV5-1	NA	TRBJ2-1	CASSLDAGYNEQFF	TGCGCCAGCAGCTTGGATGCAGGATACAATGAGCAGTTCTTC
NA	TRBV18	NA	TRBJ2-7	CASSPNPGAYEQYF	TGTGCCAGCTCACCTAACCCGGGAGCCTACGAGCAGTACTTC
NA	TRBV28	NA	TRBJ2-3	CASSFLPRGTDTQYF	TGTGCCAGCAGTTTTCTGCCCCGGGGCACAGATACGCAGTATTTT
TRBD1	TRBV19	NA	TRBJ1-3	CASSTRTGPNSGNTIYF	TGTGCCAGTAGTACCCGGACAGGCCCGAACTCTGGAAACACCATATATTTT
TRBD2	TRBV5-1	NA	TRBJ2-1	CASSDGLAAIYNEQFF	TGCGCCAGCAGCGACGGACTAGCGGCAATCTACAATGAGCAGTTCTTC
NA	TRBV9	NA	TRBJ2-3	CASTSGQVGDTQYF	TGTGCCAGCACCTCAGGTCAGGTAGGAGATACGCAGTATTTT
NA	TRBV2	NA	TRBJ2-5	CASSESQGKETQYF	TGTGCCAGCAGTGAAAGTCAGGGGAAAGAGACCCAGTACTTC
TRBD2	TRBV10-2	NA	TRBJ2-5	CASSVGTSGRYGETQYF	TGCGCCAGCAGCGTAGGGACTAGCGGGAGATACGGAGAGACCCAGTACTTC
NA	TRBV13	NA	TRBJ2-7	CASSPGKSRYEQYF	TGTGCCAGCAGCCCGGGGAAATCTCGCTACGAGCAGTACTTC
NA	TRBV5-6	NA	TRBJ2-5	CASSLDRPGAQYF	TGTGCCAGCAGCTTGGACCGACCGGGGGCCCAGTACTTC
TRBD1	TRBV28	few	TRBJ1-1	CASSFLQGARMNTEAFF	TGTGCCAGCAGTTTTTTACAGGGGGCCCGCATGAACACTGAAGCTTTCTTT
TRBD2	TRBV29-1	NA	TRBJ2-7	CSVSGSVNYEQYF	TGCAGCGTCAGCGGGAGTGTAAACTACGAGCAGTACTTC
TRBD2	TRBV6-6	few	TRBJ2-7	CASSYSRLAVSYEQYF	TGTGCCAGCAGTTACTCGAGGCTAGCGGTTTCCTACGAGCAGTACTTC
NA	TRBV19	NA	TRBJ2-1	CASSIVSPGARNEQFF	TGTGCCAGTAGTATAGTTAGCCCGGGAGCGAGAAATGAGCAGTTCTTC
TRBD1	TRBV27	NA	TRBJ1-2	CASSPGQGILFGYTF	TGTGCCAGCAGTCCAGGACAGGGTATCCTTTTTGGCTACACCTTC
TRBD1	TRBV19	few	TRBJ1-1	CASSTTRGQGAFF	TGCGCCAGTAGTACAACCCGAGGACAGGGGGCTTTCTTT
TRBD2	TRBV7-3	NA	TRBJ2-2	CASSLELAGVHTGELFF	TGTGCCAGCAGCTTAGAATTAGCGGGAGTTCACACCGGGGAGCTGTTTTTT
NA	TRBV7-9	NA	TRBJ2-7	CASSLGNEQYF	TGTGCCAGCAGCTTAGGTAACGAGCAGTACTTC
NA	TRBV29-1	NA	TRBJ2-7	CSVEDQSSVLKKQYF	TGCAGCGTTGAAGATCAGTCTAGCGTTCTTAAAAAGCAGTACTTC
TRBD2	TRBV7-2	NA	TRBJ2-1	CASSSTSGLTYNEQFF	TGTGCCAGCAGCTCGACTAGCGGGCTTACCTACAATGAGCAGTTCTTC
NA	TRBV5-1	NA	TRBJ2-7	CASSLENPTYEQYF	TGCGCCAGCAGCTTGGAGAATCCTACCTACGAGCAGTACTTC
NA	TRBV7-8	NA	TRBJ1-6	CASSLAQNPGAPLHF	TGTGCCAGCAGCTTAGCCCAAAACCCGGGGGCACCCCTCCACTTT
NA	TRBV7-9	few	TRBJ2-7	CSSSPPPGENSYEQYF	TGTTCCAGCAGCCCTCCCCCAGGCGAGAACTCCTACGAGCAGTACTTC
TRBD1	TRBV10-3	NA	TRBJ1-3	CAIDTGTDIGNTIYF	TGTGCCATCGATACGGGGACAGATATCGGAAACACCATATATTTT
TRBD1	TRBV28	NA	TRBJ1-2	CASSLTAGGLGGYTF	TGTGCCAGCAGTTTAACGGCAGGGGGCCTAGGGGGCTACACCTTC
NA	TRBV6-4	NA	TRBJ2-6	CASSSQERGGVLTF	TGTGCCAGCAGTTCACAGGAGAGAGGTGGCGTCCTGACTTTC
NA	TRBV2	once	TRBJ2-7	CASSEVWTDDSYEQYF	TGTGCCAGCAGTGAAGTTTGGACAGACGATTCCTACGAGCAGTACTTC
NA	TRBV6-5	NA	TRBJ1-2	CASRLQGVSYGYTF	TGTGCCAGCAGATTACAGGGAGTCTCCTATGGCTACACCTTC
NA	TRBV7-2	NA	TRBJ2-7	CASSLLLASYEQYF	TGTGCCAGCAGCTTACTGTTAGCTAGCTACGAGCAGTACTTC
TRBD1	TRBV14	NA	TRBJ1-4	CASSPTGAGEKLFF	TGTGCCAGCAGCCCGACAGGGGCGGGTGAAAAACTGTTTTTT
NA	TRBV19	NA	TRBJ1-2	CASSPGGAYYGYTF	TGTGCCAGTAGTCCGGGGGGGGCCTACTATGGCTACACCTTC
NA	TRBV27	once	TRBJ2-1	CASSWTVYNEQFF	TGTGCCAGCAGTTGGACAGTCTACAATGAGCAGTTCTTC
TRBD1	TRBV7-3	NA	TRBJ2-7	CASSLGTGEQYF	TGTGCCAGCAGCTTAGGGACAGGGGAGCAGTACTTC